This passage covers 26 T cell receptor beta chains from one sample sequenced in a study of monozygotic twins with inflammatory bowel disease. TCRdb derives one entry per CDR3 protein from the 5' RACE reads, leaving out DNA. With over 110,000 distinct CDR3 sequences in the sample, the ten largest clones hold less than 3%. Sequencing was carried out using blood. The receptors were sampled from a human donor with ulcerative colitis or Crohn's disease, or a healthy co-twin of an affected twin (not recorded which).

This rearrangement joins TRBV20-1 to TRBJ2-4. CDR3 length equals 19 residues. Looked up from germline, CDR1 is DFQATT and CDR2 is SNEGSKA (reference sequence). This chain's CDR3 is CSARDRVSGSELAKNMQYF.

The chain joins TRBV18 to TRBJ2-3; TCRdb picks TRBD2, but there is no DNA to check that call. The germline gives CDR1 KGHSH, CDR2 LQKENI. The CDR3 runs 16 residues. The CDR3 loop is CASSPLAGVNTDTQYF. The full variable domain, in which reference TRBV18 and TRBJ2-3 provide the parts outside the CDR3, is NAGVMQNPRHLVRRRGQEARLRCSPMKGHSHVYWYRQLPEEGLKFMVYLQKENIIDESGMPKERFSAEFPKEGPSILRIQQVVRGDSAAYFCASSPLAGVNTDTQYFGPGTRLTVL.

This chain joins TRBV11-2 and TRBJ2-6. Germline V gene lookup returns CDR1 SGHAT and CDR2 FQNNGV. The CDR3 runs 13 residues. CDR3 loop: CADEVLGANVLTF.

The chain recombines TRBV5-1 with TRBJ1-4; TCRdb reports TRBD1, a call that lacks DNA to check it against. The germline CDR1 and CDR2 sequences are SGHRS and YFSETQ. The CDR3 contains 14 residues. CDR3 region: CASSLPTGDEKLFF.

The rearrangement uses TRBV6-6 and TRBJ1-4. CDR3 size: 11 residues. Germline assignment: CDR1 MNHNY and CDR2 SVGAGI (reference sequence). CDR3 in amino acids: CASSLNEKLFF.

The CDR3 sequence: CASSSRLAGPTDTQYF. The chain recombines TRBV5-4 with TRBJ2-3; absent DNA, TCRdb's TRBD2 call cannot be checked. The germline V gene has CDR1 SGHNT and CDR2 YYREEE (reference sequence). This CDR3 has 16 amino acids.

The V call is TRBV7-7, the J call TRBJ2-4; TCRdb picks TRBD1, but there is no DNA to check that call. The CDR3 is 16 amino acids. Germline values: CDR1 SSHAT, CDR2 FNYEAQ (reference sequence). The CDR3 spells CASSPKGGLAKNIQYF.

CDR3 protein: CSASLDSGDFADTQYF. The chain combines TRBV20-1 with TRBJ2-3. This CDR3 spans 16 amino acids. The germline gives CDR1 DFQATT, CDR2 SNEGSKA (reference sequence).

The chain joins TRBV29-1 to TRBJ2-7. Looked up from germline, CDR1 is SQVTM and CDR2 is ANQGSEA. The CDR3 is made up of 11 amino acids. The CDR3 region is CSVGLSYEQYF.

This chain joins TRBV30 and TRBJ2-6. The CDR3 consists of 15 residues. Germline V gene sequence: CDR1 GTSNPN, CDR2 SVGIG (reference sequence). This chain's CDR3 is CAWSVRSSGANVLTF.

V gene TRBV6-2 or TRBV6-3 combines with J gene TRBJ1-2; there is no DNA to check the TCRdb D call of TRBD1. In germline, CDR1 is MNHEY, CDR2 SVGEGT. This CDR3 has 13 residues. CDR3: CASSATGDYGYTF.

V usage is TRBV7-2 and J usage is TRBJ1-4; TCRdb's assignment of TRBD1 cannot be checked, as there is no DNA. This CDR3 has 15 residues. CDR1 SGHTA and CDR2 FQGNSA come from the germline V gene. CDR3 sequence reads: CASSPNRGTNEKLFF.

The CDR3: CASSSGTGGPGANVLTF. The chain recombines TRBV12-3 or TRBV12-4 with TRBJ2-6; absent DNA, TCRdb's TRBD1 call cannot be checked. The CDR3 has 17 residues.

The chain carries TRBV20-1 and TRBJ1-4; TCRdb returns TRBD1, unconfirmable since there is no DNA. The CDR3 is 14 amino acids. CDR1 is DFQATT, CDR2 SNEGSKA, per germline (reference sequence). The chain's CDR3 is CSAPEYGTDEKLFF.

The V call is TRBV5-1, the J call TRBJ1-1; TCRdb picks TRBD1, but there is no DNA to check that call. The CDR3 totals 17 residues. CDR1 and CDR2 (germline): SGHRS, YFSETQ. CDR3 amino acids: CASSTGQGAPWGTEAFF.

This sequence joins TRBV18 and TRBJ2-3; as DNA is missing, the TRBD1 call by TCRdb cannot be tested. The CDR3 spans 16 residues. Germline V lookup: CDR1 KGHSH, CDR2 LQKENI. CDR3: CASSPLGTGSTDTQYF.

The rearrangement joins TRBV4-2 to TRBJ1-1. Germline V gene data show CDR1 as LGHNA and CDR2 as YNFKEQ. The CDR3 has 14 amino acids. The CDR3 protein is CASTTDRVNTEAFF.

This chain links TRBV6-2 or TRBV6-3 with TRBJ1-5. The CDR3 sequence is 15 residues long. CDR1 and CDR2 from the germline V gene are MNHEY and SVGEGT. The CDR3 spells CASGRMSGYNQPQHF.

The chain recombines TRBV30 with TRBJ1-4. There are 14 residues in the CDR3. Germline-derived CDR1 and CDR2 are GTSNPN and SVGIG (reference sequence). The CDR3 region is CAWRIKASGEKLFF.

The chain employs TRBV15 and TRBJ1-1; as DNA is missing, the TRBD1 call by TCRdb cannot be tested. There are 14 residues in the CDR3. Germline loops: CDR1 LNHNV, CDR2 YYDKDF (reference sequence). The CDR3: CATNPGQGFAEAFF.

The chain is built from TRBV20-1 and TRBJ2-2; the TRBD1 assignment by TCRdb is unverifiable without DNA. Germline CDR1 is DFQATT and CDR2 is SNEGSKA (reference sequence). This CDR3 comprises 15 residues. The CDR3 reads CSAVSGQGASGELFF.

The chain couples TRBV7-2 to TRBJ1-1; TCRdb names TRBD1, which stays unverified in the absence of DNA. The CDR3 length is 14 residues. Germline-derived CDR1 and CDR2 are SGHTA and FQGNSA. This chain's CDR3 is CASSFFPGGAEAFF.

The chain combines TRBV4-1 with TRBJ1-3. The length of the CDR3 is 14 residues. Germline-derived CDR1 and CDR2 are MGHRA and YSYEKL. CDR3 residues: CASSQGLSGNTIYF.

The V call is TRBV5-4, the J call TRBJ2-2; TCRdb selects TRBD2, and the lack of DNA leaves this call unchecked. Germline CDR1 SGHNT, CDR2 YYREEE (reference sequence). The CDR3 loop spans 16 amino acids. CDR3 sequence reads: CASSLGLAVNTGELFF.

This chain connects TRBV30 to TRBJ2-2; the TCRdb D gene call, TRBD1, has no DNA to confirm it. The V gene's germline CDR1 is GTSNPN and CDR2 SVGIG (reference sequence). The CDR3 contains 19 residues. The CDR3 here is CAHALGAPLQRSNTGELFF.

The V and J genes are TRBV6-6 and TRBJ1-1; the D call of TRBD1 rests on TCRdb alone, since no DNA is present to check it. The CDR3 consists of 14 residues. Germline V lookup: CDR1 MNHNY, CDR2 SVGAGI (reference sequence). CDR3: CASSLGQGDTEAFF.